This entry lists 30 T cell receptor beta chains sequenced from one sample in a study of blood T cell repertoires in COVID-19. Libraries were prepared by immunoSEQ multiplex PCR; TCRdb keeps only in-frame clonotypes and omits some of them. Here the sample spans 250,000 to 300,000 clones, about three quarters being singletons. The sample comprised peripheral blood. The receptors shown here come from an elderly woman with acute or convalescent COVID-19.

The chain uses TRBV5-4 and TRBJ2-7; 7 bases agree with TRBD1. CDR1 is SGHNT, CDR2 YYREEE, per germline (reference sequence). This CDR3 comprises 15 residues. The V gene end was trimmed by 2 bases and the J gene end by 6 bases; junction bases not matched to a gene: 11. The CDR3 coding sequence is TGTGCCAGCAGCTTACGGACAGGAGACTCCAGCGAGCAGTACTTC. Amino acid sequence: CASSLRTGDSSEQYF.

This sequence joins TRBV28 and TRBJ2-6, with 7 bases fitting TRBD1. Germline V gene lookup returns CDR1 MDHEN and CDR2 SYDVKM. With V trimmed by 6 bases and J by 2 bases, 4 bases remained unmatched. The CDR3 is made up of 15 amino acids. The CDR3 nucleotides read TGTGCCAGCAGCCTTCAGGGGGCTGGGGCCAACGTCCTGACTTTC. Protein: CASSLQGAGANVLTF.

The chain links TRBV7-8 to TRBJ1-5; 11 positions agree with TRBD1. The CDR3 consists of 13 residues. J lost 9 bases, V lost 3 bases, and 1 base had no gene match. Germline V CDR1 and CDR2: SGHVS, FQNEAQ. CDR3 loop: CASSLDRGRPQHF. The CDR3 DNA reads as TGTGCCAGCAGCTTGGACAGGGGGCGGCCCCAGCATTTT. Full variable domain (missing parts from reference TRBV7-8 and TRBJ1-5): GAGVSQSPRYKVAKRGQDVALRCDPISGHVSLFWYQQALGQGPEFLTYFQNEAQLDKSGLPSDRFFAERPEGSVSTLKIQRTQQEDSAVYLCASSLDRGRPQHFGDGTRLSIL.

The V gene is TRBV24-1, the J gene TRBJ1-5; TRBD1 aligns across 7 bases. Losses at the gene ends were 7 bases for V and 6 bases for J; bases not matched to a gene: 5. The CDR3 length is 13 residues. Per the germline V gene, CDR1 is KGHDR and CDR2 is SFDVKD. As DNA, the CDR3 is TGTGCCACCAGCGACAGGGCTAGTCAGCCCCAGCATTTT. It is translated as CATSDRASQPQHF.

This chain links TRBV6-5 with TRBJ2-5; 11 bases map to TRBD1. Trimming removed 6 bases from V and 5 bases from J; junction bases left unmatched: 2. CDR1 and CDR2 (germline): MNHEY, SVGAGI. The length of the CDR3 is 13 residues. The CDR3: CASRDRGLETQYF. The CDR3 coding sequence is TGTGCCAGCAGGGACAGGGGGCTTGAGACCCAGTACTTC.

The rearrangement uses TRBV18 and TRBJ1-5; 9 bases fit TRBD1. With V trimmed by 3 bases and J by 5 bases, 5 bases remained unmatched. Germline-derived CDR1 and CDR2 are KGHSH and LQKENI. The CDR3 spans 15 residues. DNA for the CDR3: TGTGCCAGCTCACCCGGGACAGGGAGCCATCAGCCCCAGCATTTT. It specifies CASSPGTGSHQPQHF. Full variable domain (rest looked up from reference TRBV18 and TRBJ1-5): NAGVMQNPRHLVRRRGQEARLRCSPMKGHSHVYWYRQLPEEGLKFMVYLQKENIIDESGMPKERFSAEFPKEGPSILRIQQVVRGDSAAYFCASSPGTGSHQPQHFGDGTRLSIL.

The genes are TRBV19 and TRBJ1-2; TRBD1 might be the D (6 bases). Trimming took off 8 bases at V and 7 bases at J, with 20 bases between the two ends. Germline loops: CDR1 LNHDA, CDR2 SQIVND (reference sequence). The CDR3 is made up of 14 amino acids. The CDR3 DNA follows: TGTGCCAGTTATTCTTCGGGCAGGGGAAGTGGCTACACCTTC. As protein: CASYSSGRGSGYTF.

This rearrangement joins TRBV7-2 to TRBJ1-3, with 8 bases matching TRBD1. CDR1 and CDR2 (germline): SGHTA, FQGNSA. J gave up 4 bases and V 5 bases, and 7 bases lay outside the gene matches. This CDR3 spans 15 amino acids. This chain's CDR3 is CASSVDRGSGNTIYF. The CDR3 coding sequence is TGTGCCAGCAGCGTCGACAGGGGATCCGGAAACACCATATATTTT. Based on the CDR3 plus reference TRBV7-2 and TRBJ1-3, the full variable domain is GAGVSQSPSNKVTEKGKDVELRCDPISGHTALYWYRQSLGQGLEFLIYFQGNSAPDKSGLPSDRFSAERTGGSVSTLTIQRTQQEDSAVYLCASSVDRGSGNTIYFGEGSWLTVV.

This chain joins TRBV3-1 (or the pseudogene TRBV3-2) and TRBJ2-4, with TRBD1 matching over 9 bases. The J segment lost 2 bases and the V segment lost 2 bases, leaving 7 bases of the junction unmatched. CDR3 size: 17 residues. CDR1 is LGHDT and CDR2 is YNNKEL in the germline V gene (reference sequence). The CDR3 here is CASSQQTGTGTKNIQYF. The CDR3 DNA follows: TGTGCCAGCAGCCAACAAACCGGGACAGGGACCAAAAACATTCAGTACTTC.

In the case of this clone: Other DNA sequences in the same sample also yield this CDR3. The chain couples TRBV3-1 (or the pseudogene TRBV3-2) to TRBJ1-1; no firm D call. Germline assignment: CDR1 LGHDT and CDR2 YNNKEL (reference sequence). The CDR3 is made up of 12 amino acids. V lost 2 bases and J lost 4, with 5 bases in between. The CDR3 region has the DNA TGTGCCAGCAGCCAATCCTCCACTGAAGCTTTCTTT. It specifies CASSQSSTEAFF.

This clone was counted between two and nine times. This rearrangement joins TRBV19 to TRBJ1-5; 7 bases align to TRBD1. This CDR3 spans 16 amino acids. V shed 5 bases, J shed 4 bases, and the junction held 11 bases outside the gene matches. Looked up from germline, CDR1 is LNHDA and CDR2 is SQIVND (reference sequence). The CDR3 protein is CASSASQTGFNQPQHF. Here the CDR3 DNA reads TGTGCCAGTAGTGCCTCACAGACAGGGTTTAATCAGCCCCAGCATTTT. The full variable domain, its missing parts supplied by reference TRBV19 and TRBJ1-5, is DGGITQSPKYLFRKEGQNVTLSCEQNLNHDAMYWYRQDPGQGLRLIYYSQIVNDFQKGDIAEGYSVSREKKESFPLTVTSAQKNPTAFYLCASSASQTGFNQPQHFGDGTRLSIL.

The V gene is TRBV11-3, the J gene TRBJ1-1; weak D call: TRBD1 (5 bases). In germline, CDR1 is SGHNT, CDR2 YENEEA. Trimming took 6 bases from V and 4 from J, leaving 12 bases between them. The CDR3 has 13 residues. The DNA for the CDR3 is TGTGCCAGCAGTAGGGGTAGGAGCACTGAAGCTTTCTTT. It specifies CASSRGRSTEAFF.

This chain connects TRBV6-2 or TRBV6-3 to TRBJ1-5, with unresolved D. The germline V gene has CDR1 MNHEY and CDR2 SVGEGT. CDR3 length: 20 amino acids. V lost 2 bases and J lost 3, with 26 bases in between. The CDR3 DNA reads TGTGCCAGCAGTTACATCGGGTACCAAGTCGGTGAGGGTATCAATCAGCCCCAGCATTTT. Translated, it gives CASSYIGYQVGEGINQPQHF.

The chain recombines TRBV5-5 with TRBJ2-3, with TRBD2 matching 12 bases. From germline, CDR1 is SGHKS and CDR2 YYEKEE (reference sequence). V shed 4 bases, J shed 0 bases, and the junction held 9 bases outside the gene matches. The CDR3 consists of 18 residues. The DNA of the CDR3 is TGTGCCAGCAGCCGAACTAGCGGGGGGCCCTCTAGCACAGATACGCAGTATTTT. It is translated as CASSRTSGGPSSTDTQYF. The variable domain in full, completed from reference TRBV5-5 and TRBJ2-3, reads DAGVTQSPTHLIKTRGQQVTLRCSPISGHKSVSWYQQVLGQGPQFIFQYYEKEERGRGNFPDRFSARQFPNYSSELNVNALLLGDSALYLCASSRTSGGPSSTDTQYFGPGTRLTVL.

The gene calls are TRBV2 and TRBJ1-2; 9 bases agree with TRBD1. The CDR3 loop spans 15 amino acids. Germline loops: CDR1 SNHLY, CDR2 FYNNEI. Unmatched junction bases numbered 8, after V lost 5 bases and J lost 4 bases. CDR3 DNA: TGTGCCAGCAGTAACCAACAGGGGGCAATCTATGGCTACACCTTC. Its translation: CASSNQQGAIYGYTF.

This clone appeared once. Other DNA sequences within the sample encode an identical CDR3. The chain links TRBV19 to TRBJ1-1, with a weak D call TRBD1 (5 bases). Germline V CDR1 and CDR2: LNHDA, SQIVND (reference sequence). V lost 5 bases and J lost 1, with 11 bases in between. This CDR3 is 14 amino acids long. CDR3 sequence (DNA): TGTGCCAGTAGTCCGGCAGGGTGGAACACTGAAGCTTTCTTT. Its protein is CASSPAGWNTEAFF.

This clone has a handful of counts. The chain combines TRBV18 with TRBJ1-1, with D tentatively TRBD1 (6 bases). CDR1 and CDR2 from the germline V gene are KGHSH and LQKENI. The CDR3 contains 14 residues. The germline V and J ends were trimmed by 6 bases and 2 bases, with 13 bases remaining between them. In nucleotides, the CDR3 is TGTGCCAGCTCGAATGGACAGAGTAACACTGAAGCTTTCTTT. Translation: CASSNGQSNTEAFF.

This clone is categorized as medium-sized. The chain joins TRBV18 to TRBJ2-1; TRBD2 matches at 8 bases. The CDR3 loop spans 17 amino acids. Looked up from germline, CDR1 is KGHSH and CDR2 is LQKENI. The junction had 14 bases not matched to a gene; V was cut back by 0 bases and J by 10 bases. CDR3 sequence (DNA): TGTGCCAGCTCACCACCGATCGGAGCGGGAGTGCGATGGGAGCAGTTCTTC. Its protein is CASSPPIGAGVRWEQFF.

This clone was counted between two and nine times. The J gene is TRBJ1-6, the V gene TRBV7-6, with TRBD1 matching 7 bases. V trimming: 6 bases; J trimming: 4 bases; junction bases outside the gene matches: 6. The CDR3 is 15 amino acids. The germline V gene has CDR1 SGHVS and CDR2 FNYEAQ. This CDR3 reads CASRDTGVYNSPLHF. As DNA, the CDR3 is TGTGCCAGCAGGGATACAGGGGTTTATAATTCACCCCTCCACTTT. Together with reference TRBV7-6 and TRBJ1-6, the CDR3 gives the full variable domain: GAGVSQSPRYKVTKRGQDVALRCDPISGHVSLYWYRQALGQGPEFLTYFNYEAQQDKSGLPNDRFSAERPEGSISTLTIQRTEQRDSAMYRCASRDTGVYNSPLHFGNGTRLTVT.

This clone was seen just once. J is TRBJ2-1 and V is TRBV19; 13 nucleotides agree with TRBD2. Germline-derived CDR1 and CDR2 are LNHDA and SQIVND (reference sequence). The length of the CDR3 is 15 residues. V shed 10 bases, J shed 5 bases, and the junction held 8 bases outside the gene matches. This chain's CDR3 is CAISKGTSGNNEQFF. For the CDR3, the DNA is TGTGCCATCTCAAAGGGGACTAGCGGGAACAATGAGCAGTTCTTC.

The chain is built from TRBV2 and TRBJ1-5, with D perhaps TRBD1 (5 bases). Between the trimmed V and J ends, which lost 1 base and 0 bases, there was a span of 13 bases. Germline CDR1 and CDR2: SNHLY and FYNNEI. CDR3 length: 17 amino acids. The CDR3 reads CASSEGGRHVSNQPQHF. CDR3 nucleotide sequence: TGTGCCAGCAGTGAAGGGGGCAGGCACGTTAGCAATCAGCCCCAGCATTTT.

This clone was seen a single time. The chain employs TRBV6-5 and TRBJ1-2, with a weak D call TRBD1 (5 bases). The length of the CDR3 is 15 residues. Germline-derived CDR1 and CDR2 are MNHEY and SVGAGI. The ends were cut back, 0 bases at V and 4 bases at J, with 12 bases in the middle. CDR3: CASSYSLNRPYGYTF. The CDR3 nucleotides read TGTGCCAGCAGTTACTCGTTGAACAGGCCCTATGGCTACACCTTC.

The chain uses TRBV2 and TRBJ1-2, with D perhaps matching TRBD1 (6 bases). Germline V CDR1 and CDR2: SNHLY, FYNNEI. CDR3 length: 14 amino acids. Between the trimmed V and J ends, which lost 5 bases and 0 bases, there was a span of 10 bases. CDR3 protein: CASSRQVANYGYTF. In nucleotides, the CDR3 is TGTGCCAGCAGTCGACAGGTAGCTAACTATGGCTACACCTTC.

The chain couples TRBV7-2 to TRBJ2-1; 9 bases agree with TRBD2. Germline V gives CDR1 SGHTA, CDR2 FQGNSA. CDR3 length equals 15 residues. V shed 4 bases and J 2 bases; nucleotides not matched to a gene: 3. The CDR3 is CASSYLAGAYNEQFF. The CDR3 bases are TGTGCCAGCAGCTATTTAGCGGGGGCCTACAATGAGCAGTTCTTC.

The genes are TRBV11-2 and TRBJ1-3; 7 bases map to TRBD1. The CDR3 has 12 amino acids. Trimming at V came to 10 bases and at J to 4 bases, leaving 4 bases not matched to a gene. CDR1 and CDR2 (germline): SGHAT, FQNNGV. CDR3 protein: CAIETGGNTIYF. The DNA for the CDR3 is TGTGCCATCGAGACAGGGGGAAACACCATATATTTT.

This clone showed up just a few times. The CDR3 spells CAIQGTNQPQHF. CDR3 sequence (DNA): TGTGCCATCCAGGGGACGAACCAGCCCCAGCATTTT. The gene calls are TRBV10-3 and TRBJ1-5; the D gene is possibly TRBD1 (6 bases). The CDR3 runs to 12 residues. The germline V gene has CDR1 ENHRY and CDR2 SYGVKD. Trimming pared 8 bases from V and 7 bases from J, leaving 12 bases between.

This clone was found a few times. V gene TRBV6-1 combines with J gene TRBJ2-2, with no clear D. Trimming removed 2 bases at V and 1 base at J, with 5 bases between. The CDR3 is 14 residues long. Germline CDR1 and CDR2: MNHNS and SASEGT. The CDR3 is CASSETGNTGELFF. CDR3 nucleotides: TGTGCCAGCAGTGAAACCGGGAACACCGGGGAGCTGTTTTTT.

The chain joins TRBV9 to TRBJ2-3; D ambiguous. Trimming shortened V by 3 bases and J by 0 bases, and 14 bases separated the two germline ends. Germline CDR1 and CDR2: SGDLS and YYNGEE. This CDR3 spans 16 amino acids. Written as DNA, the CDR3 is TGTGCCAGCAGCGGCCGAACATCGTCTAGCACAGATACGCAGTATTTT. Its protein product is CASSGRTSSSTDTQYF.

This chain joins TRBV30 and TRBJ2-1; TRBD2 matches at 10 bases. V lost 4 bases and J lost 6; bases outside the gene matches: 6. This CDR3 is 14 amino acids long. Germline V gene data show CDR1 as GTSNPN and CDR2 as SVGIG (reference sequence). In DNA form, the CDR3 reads TGTGCCTGGATGTCGGCTAGCGGGAGCAATGAGCAGTTCTTC. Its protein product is CAWMSASGSNEQFF.

The CDR3 is CASSLTPSNYGYTF. The CDR3 coding sequence is TGTGCCAGCAGCTTGACACCTTCTAACTATGGCTACACCTTC. The V gene is TRBV5-4, the J gene TRBJ1-2; D not certain. The germline gives CDR1 SGHNT, CDR2 YYREEE (reference sequence). The CDR3 runs to 14 residues. V was cut by 1 base and J by 0 bases, with 7 bases left in between.